Following are 7 T cell receptor beta chains from one sample sequenced in a study of vaccination effects on CD4 cells after COVID-19. Following an approximately ten-day culture, CD4+ T cells were purified. Two doses of either BNT162b2 or mRNA-1273 were given to each participant. For these TCRs, the target antigens are not known. Sequencing was performed with immunoSEQ multiplex PCR; in TCRdb, only in-frame clones are kept and a portion is missing. The data contain about 57,000 clones, 78% of them singletons. Specimen: CD4+ T cells from PBMCs cultured without peptide, collected after COVID-19 vaccination. Every receptor here comes from a human donor who received a COVID-19 vaccine.

V is TRBV27 and J is TRBJ1-2; D perhaps matches TRBD1 (5 bases). Trimming stripped 6 bases from V and 4 bases from J, with 12 bases between. Germline loops: CDR1 MNHEY, CDR2 SMNVEV (reference sequence). The CDR3 spans 13 residues. The CDR3 here is CASSQTVSYGYTF. The CDR3 nucleotides are TGTGCCAGCAGCCAGACAGTGAGCTATGGCTACACCTTC.

The V gene is TRBV29-1, the J gene TRBJ1-1; 8 bases fit TRBD1. In germline, CDR1 is SQVTM, CDR2 ANQGSEA. This CDR3 spans 10 amino acids. The V segment lost 6 bases and the J segment 12 bases; nucleotides outside the gene matches: 6. CDR3 sequence: CSVWTGQTFF. The CDR3 coding sequence is TGCAGCGTCTGGACAGGGCAAACTTTCTTT.

The V gene is TRBV7-9, the J gene TRBJ1-6; D might be TRBD1 (5 bases). This CDR3 region has 16 residues. V lost 0 bases and J 1 base, leaving 7 bases between the germline ends. The germline gives CDR1 SEHNR, CDR2 FQNEAQ (reference sequence). The CDR3, as DNA: TGTGCCAGCAGCTTAGCGCAGGGTTCCTATAATTCACCCCTCCACTTT. This sequence encodes CASSLAQGSYNSPLHF.

V and J are TRBV5-1 and TRBJ2-5; 7 nucleotides match TRBD2. The germline CDR1 and CDR2 sequences are SGHRS and YFSETQ. The junction had 4 bases not matched to a gene; V was cut back by 1 base and J by 1 base. This CDR3 spans 15 amino acids. The chain's CDR3 is CASSLPAGLQETQYF. The CDR3 DNA reads TGCGCCAGCAGCTTGCCAGCGGGACTCCAAGAGACCCAGTACTTC. The full variable domain, its missing parts supplied by reference TRBV5-1 and TRBJ2-5, is KAGVTQTPRYLIKTRGQQVTLSCSPISGHRSVSWYQQTPGQGLQFLFEYFSETQRNKGNFPGRFSGRQFSNSRSEMNVSTLELGDSALYLCASSLPAGLQETQYFGPGTRLLVL.

The chain joins TRBV28 to TRBJ2-1; 8 bases match TRBD1. Unmatched junction bases numbered 4, after V lost 5 bases and J lost 7 bases. The CDR3 has 13 amino acids. CDR1 is MDHEN and CDR2 is SYDVKM in the germline V gene. This CDR3 is CASSSDRGNEQFF. The CDR3 DNA reads as TGTGCCAGCAGTAGCGACAGGGGAAATGAGCAGTTCTTC.

The DNA for the CDR3 is TGTGCCAGCAGCGCCCGAGGGGCTGAGACCCAGTACTTC. Its translation: CASSARGAETQYF. The chain carries TRBV7-3 and TRBJ2-5, with D possibly being TRBD1 or TRBD2 (5 bases each). This CDR3 comprises 13 residues. V was clipped by 5 bases and J by 5 bases, with 12 bases between them. The germline CDR1 and CDR2 sequences are SGHTA and FQGTGA.

This sequence joins TRBV5-1 and TRBJ2-2, with 13 bases fitting TRBD2. V lost 5 bases, J lost 2 bases, and 9 bases stayed unmatched. The CDR3 loop spans 18 amino acids. CDR1 SGHRS and CDR2 YFSETQ come from the germline V gene. CDR3 amino acids: CASRGTSGNRKNTGELFF. DNA for the CDR3: TGCGCCAGCAGGGGGACTAGCGGGAACCGAAAAAACACCGGGGAGCTGTTTTTT.